The clone carrying this TCR beta chain occurred a few times. Its antigen is not identified. This record comes from a study of T cell repertoires in cytomegalovirus infection. Study information: Matching HLA type, along with CMV infection, was indicated by public TCR beta signatures.

MiXCR was run by TCRdb on the reads, yielding one entry per CDR3 protein. The sample has 85,000 to 120,000 distinct CDR3 sequences, approximately 16% seen once. Points from the study as a whole: Ex vivo, HLA-C-restricted CMV-specific TCR beta clonotypes prevailed over the rest of the response.

Trimming removed 2 bases from V and 6 bases from J; junction bases left unmatched: 6. The CDR3 is 13 residues long. Germline V gene sequence: CDR1 SQVTM, CDR2 ANQGSEA. The TCR was taken from a human donor in good health (CMV status not recorded). Some clones in this sample may be carry-over from other donors' samples. The gene calls are TRBV29-1 and TRBJ1-1; TRBD1 aligns across 7 bases. The sequenced sample consisted of PBMCs. CDR3 residues: CSVEKHTGAEAFF. The CDR3 DNA reads as TGCAGCGTTGAAAAACACACAGGGGCTGAAGCTTTCTTT.